The 31 T cell receptor beta chains given below trace back to one sample, sequenced in a study of T cells in Graves' hyperthyroidism and ophthalmopathy. Amplification of TCR beta CDR3 regions was performed using RNA transcripts as template. The HTBI primer set drove a first-round RT-PCR of the TCR CDR3. Via MiXCR, TCRdb re-called the multiplex PCR reads, giving one row per CDR3 protein. Counted here are hundreds of thousands of distinct CDR3 sequences, roughly 16% occurring once; the ten biggest clones make up less than 3.5%. The sequencing sample was made of blood. All receptors come from a middle-aged woman with Graves' ophthalmopathy.

This clonotype has more than one count but fewer than ten. The chain links TRBV6-1 to TRBJ2-7; the match to TRBD1 covers 12 bases. The CDR3 length is 15 residues. The V gene's germline CDR1 is MNHNS and CDR2 SASEGT. V gave up 7 bases and J gave up 4 bases; unmatched junction bases: 8. The CDR3 DNA sequence: TGTGCCAGCAACCCCCGGGACAGGGGGCGTTACGAGCAGTACTTC. Translated, it gives CASNPRDRGRYEQYF.

This clonotype occurred a few times. Possible read error: a much larger clone is one base away. J is TRBJ2-1 and V is TRBV7-3; D ambiguous. With 2 bases removed from V and 0 bases from J, the gap between germline ends came to 8 bases. Per the germline V gene, CDR1 is SGHTA and CDR2 is FQGTGA. The CDR3 runs 15 residues. The CDR3 protein is CASSLWRSSYNEQFF. The CDR3 region has the DNA TGTGCCAGCAGCTTATGGCGGAGCTCCTACAATGAGCAGTTCTTC.

In its sample, this clonotype was seen many times. J is TRBJ1-1 and V is TRBV11-2, with D hard to call. V was shortened by 1 base and J by 2 bases, with 11 bases between the two germline ends. Germline loops: CDR1 SGHAT, CDR2 FQNNGV. The CDR3 loop spans 15 amino acids. The CDR3 DNA follows: TGTGCCAGCAGCTTAGTAGCGGGCGCTAACACTGAAGCTTTCTTT. This sequence encodes CASSLVAGANTEAFF.

This clonotype has a single count. J is TRBJ2-7 and V is TRBV6-5; 10 bases map to TRBD1. Germline V CDR1 and CDR2: MNHEY, SVGAGI. The length of the CDR3 is 15 residues. V trimming: 3 bases; J trimming: 7 bases; junction bases outside the gene matches: 9. DNA of the CDR3: TGTGCCAGCAGTTATAAGGGACAGGGGTGGTTGGAGCAGTACTTC. Translating gives CASSYKGQGWLEQYF.

J is TRBJ1-1 and V is TRBV6-2 or TRBV6-3; TRBD1 might be the D (5 bases). The CDR3 length is 14 residues. The V end was cut by 5 bases, the J end by 5 bases, with 15 bases between. Germline assignment: CDR1 MNHEY and CDR2 SVGEGT. This CDR3 is CASSPRDARTEAFF. The DNA for the CDR3 is TGTGCCAGCAGTCCACGGGACGCCAGGACTGAAGCTTTCTTT.

This clonotype has ten or more counts. The chain is built from TRBV5-1 and TRBJ1-1, with D maybe TRBD1 (5 bases). This CDR3 is 13 amino acids long. Trimming took 5 bases from V and 3 from J, leaving 11 bases between them. The germline gives CDR1 SGHRS, CDR2 YFSETQ. The CDR3: CASRGHVDTEAFF. The CDR3 DNA sequence: TGCGCCAGCAGAGGACATGTCGACACTGAAGCTTTCTTT. The complete variable domain, with remaining parts taken from reference TRBV5-1 and TRBJ1-1, reads KAGVTQTPRYLIKTRGQQVTLSCSPISGHRSVSWYQQTPGQGLQFLFEYFSETQRNKGNFPGRFSGRQFSNSRSEMNVSTLELGDSALYLCASRGHVDTEAFFGQGTRLTVV.

This clonotype was observed at least ten times. V gene TRBV5-1 combines with J gene TRBJ1-1; 11 bases are shared with TRBD1. CDR1 is SGHRS, CDR2 YFSETQ, per germline. V shed 2 bases and J 6 bases; nucleotides not matched to a gene: 6. The CDR3 runs to 15 residues. The CDR3 here is CASSFVGQGASEAFF. The DNA of the CDR3 is TGCGCCAGCAGCTTCGTCGGACAGGGGGCATCTGAAGCTTTCTTT.

The sample holds many counts of this clonotype. The CDR3 DNA sequence: TGTGCCAGCAGCTTCGTGCAGGAAGCTAACTATGGCTACACCTTC. Translated: CASSFVQEANYGYTF. The chain is built from TRBV7-9 and TRBJ1-2; D unclear. V dropped 3 bases and J dropped 0 bases, with 11 bases sitting between them. The CDR3 covers 15 residues. The germline CDR1 and CDR2 sequences are SEHNR and FQNEAQ (reference sequence).

This clonotype was counted ten times or more. The V call is TRBV11-1, the J call TRBJ2-2; D is undetermined. V lost 3 bases to trimming and J lost 6 bases, with 5 bases between them. CDR3 length: 12 amino acids. The germline CDR1 and CDR2 sequences are SGHAT and FQDESV (reference sequence). Here the CDR3 DNA reads TGTGCCAGCAGCTTGCAGTCCGGGGAGCTGTTTTTT. Residues: CASSLQSGELFF.

This clonotype was counted ten times or more. The chain couples TRBV20-1 to TRBJ2-7, with D possibly TRBD2 on 6 matching bases. Germline V gene lookup returns CDR1 DFQATT and CDR2 SNEGSKA (reference sequence). The CDR3 covers 14 residues. V lost 0 bases, J lost 2 bases, and 11 bases lay in between. The CDR3 coding sequence is TGCAGTGCTAGAGACCGCTCGGGGGCCTACGAGCAGTACTTC. It encodes CSARDRSGAYEQYF.

The chain has TRBV20-1 and TRBJ1-5; the match to TRBD1 covers 7 bases. This CDR3 is 17 amino acids long. Unmatched junction bases numbered 10, after V lost 0 bases and J lost 2 bases. Germline V gene data show CDR1 as DFQATT and CDR2 as SNEGSKA (reference sequence). CDR3 in amino acids: CSARDYHQGGGNQPQHF. The CDR3 nucleotides read TGCAGTGCTAGAGACTACCACCAGGGGGGAGGCAATCAGCCCCAGCATTTT.

This clonotype was seen at least ten times. V usage is TRBV5-1 and J usage is TRBJ2-1; 9 bases are shared with TRBD1. The V and J ends lost 0 bases and 9 bases, in that order; junction bases with no gene match: 10. CDR1 and CDR2 (germline): SGHRS, YFSETQ. The CDR3 is 16 amino acids. CDR3 region: CASSLEQGARSSEQFF. The CDR3 DNA is TGCGCCAGCAGCTTGGAACAGGGGGCGCGATCAAGTGAGCAGTTCTTC.

In nucleotides, the CDR3 is TGTGCCAGCAGCCGGGACAGGGGAAAGTCAGGCTACACCTTC. It encodes CASSRDRGKSGYTF. J is TRBJ1-2 and V is TRBV12-3 or TRBV12-4; 10 bases map to TRBD1. The CDR3 is made up of 14 amino acids. Trimming at V came to 6 bases and at J to 8 bases, leaving 9 bases not matched to a gene.

This clonotype was found many times. The chain uses TRBV20-1 and TRBJ2-1; tentative D call: TRBD2 (5 bases). This CDR3 has 13 residues. Germline CDR1 reads DFQATT; CDR2 reads SNEGSKA (reference sequence). V was clipped by 3 bases and J by 3 bases, with 9 bases between them. CDR3 region: CSASKADYNEQFF. The CDR3 DNA reads TGCAGTGCTAGTAAAGCGGACTACAATGAGCAGTTCTTC.

The chain carries TRBV5-4 and TRBJ2-2, with TRBD2 matching 7 bases. This CDR3 contains 14 residues. V was clipped by 4 bases and J by 7 bases; unmatched bases: 7. CDR1 is SGHNT, CDR2 YYREEE, per germline (reference sequence). CDR3 protein: CASSVAGVFGELFF. CDR3 sequence (DNA): TGTGCCAGCAGCGTGGCGGGGGTTTTCGGGGAGCTGTTTTTT.

This rearrangement joins TRBV9 to TRBJ2-7; 7 nucleotides line up with TRBD1. Trimming took 3 bases from V and 0 from J; bases not matched to a gene: 6. Germline V CDR1 and CDR2: SGDLS, YYNGEE. The CDR3 extends over 15 amino acids. The CDR3 sequence is CASSAGQTSSYEQYF. CDR3 nucleotide sequence: TGTGCCAGCAGCGCGGGACAGACGAGCTCCTACGAGCAGTACTTC.

This clonotype appeared many times. The rearrangement links TRBV5-1 to TRBJ2-2; TRBD1 or TRBD2 may be the D gene (6 bases each). Per germline, CDR1 SGHRS and CDR2 YFSETQ. The CDR3 is 15 residues long. V dropped 0 bases and J dropped 3 bases, with 9 bases sitting between them. CDR3: CASSLDGGHTGELFF. CDR3 nucleotides: TGCGCCAGCAGCTTGGACGGGGGCCACACCGGGGAGCTGTTTTTT.

Many counts were recorded for this clonotype. V gene TRBV20-1 combines with J gene TRBJ2-3; D not resolved. Looked up from germline, CDR1 is DFQATT and CDR2 is SNEGSKA (reference sequence). The CDR3 contains 11 residues. Trimming cost V 1 base and J 4 bases, with 3 bases left between them. The CDR3 loop reads CSARAADTQYF. The CDR3 region has the DNA TGCAGTGCTAGAGCCGCAGATACGCAGTATTTT.

This clonotype was counted many times. The genes are TRBV20-1 and TRBJ2-1; D possibly matches TRBD1 or TRBD2 (6 bases each). Trimming removed 5 bases at V and 1 base at J, with 9 bases between. The CDR3 covers 13 residues. Looked up from germline, CDR1 is DFQATT and CDR2 is SNEGSKA (reference sequence). CDR3 sequence reads: CSAGGLSYNEQFF. CDR3 in DNA: TGCAGTGCTGGGGGGCTTTCCTACAATGAGCAGTTCTTC.

This clonotype was seen at least ten times. The rearrangement joins TRBV7-8 to TRBJ2-3; tentative D call: TRBD1 (5 bases). With 1 base removed from V and 9 bases from J, the gap between germline ends came to 17 bases. CDR1 SGHVS and CDR2 FQNEAQ come from the germline V gene. The CDR3 has 15 amino acids. In nucleotides, the CDR3 is TGTGCCAGCAGCTTAGGCCCGACAGCCACGGAGACGCAGTATTTT. This codes for CASSLGPTATETQYF.

The chain couples TRBV6-1 to TRBJ2-7; 7 bases agree with TRBD2. Germline-derived CDR1 and CDR2 are MNHNS and SASEGT. With 8 bases clipped from V and 3 bases from J, the junction kept 7 bases outside the gene matches. This CDR3 is built from 13 residues. In nucleotides, the CDR3 is TGTGCCAGCGGCCGGGACTACGACTACGAGCAGTACTTC. Protein sequence: CASGRDYDYEQYF.

This clonotype was seen a few times. V usage is TRBV4-1 and J usage is TRBJ2-7; possible D gene TRBD2, 5 bases. V was cut by 8 bases and J by 6 bases, with 20 bases left in between. The CDR3 runs 14 residues. Germline CDR1 is MGHRA and CDR2 is YSYEKL. Here the CDR3 reads CASGPYPEVGEQYF. CDR3 sequence (DNA): TGCGCCAGCGGCCCGTATCCGGAGGTAGGCGAGCAGTACTTC.

The table lists this clonotype with many counts. A junction end diverges from the germline sequence, so it may reflect a read error. The chain links TRBV7-9 to TRBJ1-5; no reliable D call. The germline CDR1 and CDR2 sequences are SEHNR and FQNEAQ (reference sequence). The CDR3 consists of 12 residues. The CDR3 nucleotides read TGTGCCAGCAGTTTAGGAGATCAGCCCCAGCATTTT. Encoded protein: CASSLGDQPQHF.

This clonotype has a count of ten or more. The J gene is TRBJ2-1, the V gene TRBV2, with D possibly matching TRBD2 (6 bases). Germline V gene lookup returns CDR1 SNHLY and CDR2 FYNNEI. The CDR3 contains 15 residues. The germline V and J ends were trimmed by 6 bases and 3 bases, with 15 bases remaining between them. Written as DNA, the CDR3 is TGTGCCAGCAGAAGCCCTAGCGTCGGCTACAATGAGCAGTTCTTC. It yields the protein CASRSPSVGYNEQFF.

This clonotype occurred many times. The rearrangement joins TRBV18 to TRBJ1-1; 7 bases map to TRBD1. Germline V gene lookup returns CDR1 KGHSH and CDR2 LQKENI. Losses at the gene ends were 3 bases for V and 10 bases for J; bases not matched to a gene: 11. The CDR3 length is 14 residues. The CDR3 spells CASSPGTATLSAFF. DNA for the CDR3: TGTGCCAGCTCACCTGGGACAGCTACACTGTCAGCTTTCTTT.

The chain has TRBV18 and TRBJ1-5; the D is unclear. The V and J ends lost 3 bases and 5 bases respectively, with 11 bases between them. The CDR3 is 14 residues long. In germline, CDR1 is KGHSH, CDR2 LQKENI. CDR3 in DNA: TGTGCCAGCTCACCGTGGAGGTCCGATCAGCCCCAGCATTTT. It codes for CASSPWRSDQPQHF.

Comment on this clonotype: Being one base from a much bigger clone, this may be a read error. The CDR3, as DNA: TGTGCCAGCAGCCGGGAGGAAGGGTCGAAAGGCTACACCTTC. The encoded protein is CASSREEGSKGYTF. This chain links TRBV7-8 with TRBJ1-2; D unresolved. Germline assignment: CDR1 SGHVS and CDR2 FQNEAQ. Trimming cost V 5 bases and J 8 bases, with 18 bases left between them. This CDR3 comprises 14 residues.

V usage is TRBV27 and J usage is TRBJ2-3; TRBD2 agrees at 8 bases. After removal of 4 bases from V and 10 bases from J, the junction contained 13 bases not matched to a gene. The CDR3 is made up of 15 amino acids. CDR1 MNHEY and CDR2 SMNVEV come from the germline V gene (reference sequence). DNA of the CDR3: TGTGCCAGCAGTTCCAGCGGGGGTGGGAGTGTTTCGCAGTATTTT. Its protein is CASSSSGGGSVSQYF.

A few counts support this clonotype. The chain carries TRBV12-3 or TRBV12-4 and TRBJ2-1; tentatively, D is TRBD2 (6 bases). Deletions cut 2 bases from V and 1 base from J, with 6 bases between. The length of the CDR3 is 14 residues. CDR3 amino acids: CASSLLASYNEQFF. In DNA form, the CDR3 reads TGTGCCAGCAGTTTACTAGCGTCCTACAATGAGCAGTTCTTC.

Turning to this clonotype: Given a much more abundant clone one base away, this may be a read error. The chain employs TRBV6-2 or TRBV6-3 and TRBJ2-5; the D gene is possibly TRBD2 (5 bases). The CDR3 consists of 15 residues. Germline assignment: CDR1 MNHEY and CDR2 SVGEGT. CDR3 bases: TGTGCCAGCAGTTACTCGAGCGGTGGGTCAGAGTCCCAGTACTTC. Its protein product is CASSYSSGGSESQYF.

The genes are TRBV20-1 and TRBJ1-1; tentative D call: TRBD1 (5 bases). The V gene's germline CDR1 is DFQATT and CDR2 SNEGSKA (reference sequence). This CDR3 spans 14 amino acids. V shed 6 bases and J shed 0 bases, with 14 bases lying between them. The CDR3 nucleotides read TGCAGTGCCCCGGGACGGTTCATGAACACTGAAGCTTTCTTT. This translates into CSAPGRFMNTEAFF.